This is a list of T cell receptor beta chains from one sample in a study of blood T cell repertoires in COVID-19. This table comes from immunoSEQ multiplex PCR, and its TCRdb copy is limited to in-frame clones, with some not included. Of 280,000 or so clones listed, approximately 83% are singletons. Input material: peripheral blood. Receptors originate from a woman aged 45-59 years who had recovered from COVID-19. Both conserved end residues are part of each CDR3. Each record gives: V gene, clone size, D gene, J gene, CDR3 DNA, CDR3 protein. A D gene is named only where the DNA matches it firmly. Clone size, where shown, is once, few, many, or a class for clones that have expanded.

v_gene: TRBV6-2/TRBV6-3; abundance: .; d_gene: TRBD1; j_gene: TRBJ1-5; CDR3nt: TGTGCCAGCAGCCGGACAGGGATCCTCAATCAGCCCCAGCATTTT; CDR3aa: CASSRTGILNQPQHF
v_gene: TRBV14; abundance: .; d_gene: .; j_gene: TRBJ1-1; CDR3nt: TGTGCCAGCAGCCATTTCCGGGGGAACACTGAAGCTTTCTTT; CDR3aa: CASSHFRGNTEAFF
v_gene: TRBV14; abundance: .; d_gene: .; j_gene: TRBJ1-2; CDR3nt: TGTGCCAGCAGCCAATCGGACAGCCTCTATGGCTACACCTTC; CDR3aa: CASSQSDSLYGYTF
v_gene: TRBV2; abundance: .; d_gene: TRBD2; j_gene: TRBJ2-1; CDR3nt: TGTGCCAGCGGAAGAGGGCTAGCGGGGGAGAGCTCCTACAATGAGCAGTTCTTC; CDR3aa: CASGRGLAGESSYNEQFF
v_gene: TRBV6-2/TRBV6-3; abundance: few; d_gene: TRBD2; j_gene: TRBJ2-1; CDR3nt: TGTGCCAGCAGTTCCGGGACTAGCGGACACAATGAGCAGTTCTTC; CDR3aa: CASSSGTSGHNEQFF
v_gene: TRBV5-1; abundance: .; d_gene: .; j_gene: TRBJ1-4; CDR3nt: TGCGCCAGCAGCCCCACCGGACTAGAAACAAGGGTGTTTTTT; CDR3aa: CASSPTGLETRVFF
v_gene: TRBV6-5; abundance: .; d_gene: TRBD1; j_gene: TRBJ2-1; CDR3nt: TGTGCCAGCAGCACTCGACAGGGTCTGTCGCAGTTCTTC; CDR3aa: CASSTRQGLSQFF
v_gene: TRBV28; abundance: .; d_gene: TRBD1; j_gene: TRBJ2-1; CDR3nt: TGTGCCAGCAGGGGGACAGGCCTTTTTAACAATGAGCAGTTCTTC; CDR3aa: CASRGTGLFNNEQFF
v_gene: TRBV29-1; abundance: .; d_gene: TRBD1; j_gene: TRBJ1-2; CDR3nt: TGCAGCGTTCACCTTTCCCCTGGGCAGGGGGAAGGGGCTAACTATGGCTACACCTTC; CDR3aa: CSVHLSPGQGEGANYGYTF
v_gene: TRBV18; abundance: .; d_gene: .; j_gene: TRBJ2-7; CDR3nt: TGTGCCAGCTCACCAAGGGGGTTTAAGGGCGAGCAGTACTTC; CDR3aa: CASSPRGFKGEQYF
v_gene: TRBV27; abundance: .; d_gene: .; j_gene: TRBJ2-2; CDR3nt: TGTGCCAGCAGTTTATCTAATCTCGCCTCGGGAGACAGCTCGAACACCGGGGAGCTGTTTTTT; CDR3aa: CASSLSNLASGDSSNTGELFF
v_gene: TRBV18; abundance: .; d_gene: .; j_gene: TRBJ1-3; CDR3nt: TGTGCCAGCTCCCCCCAGGCGGGGGTTAGCTCTGGAAACACCATATATTTT; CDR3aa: CASSPQAGVSSGNTIYF
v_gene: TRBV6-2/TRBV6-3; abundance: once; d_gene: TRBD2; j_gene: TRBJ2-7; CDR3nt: TGTGCCAGCAGCCGGGACTACCCCGGCTACGAGCAGTACTTC; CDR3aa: CASSRDYPGYEQYF
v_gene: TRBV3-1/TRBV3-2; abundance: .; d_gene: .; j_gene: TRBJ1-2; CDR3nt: TGTGCCAGCAGCCAAGTCCCCAGGGTGCGGGGCTACACCTTC; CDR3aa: CASSQVPRVRGYTF
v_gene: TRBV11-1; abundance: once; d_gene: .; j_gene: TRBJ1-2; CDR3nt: TGTGCCAGCAGCTTAGGGTACAGGGACTATGGCTACACCTTC; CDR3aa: CASSLGYRDYGYTF
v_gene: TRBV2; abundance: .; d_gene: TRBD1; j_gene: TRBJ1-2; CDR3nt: TGTGCCAGCTGGAACAGGGGGCAAGGCTATGGCTACACCTTC; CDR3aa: CASWNRGQGYGYTF
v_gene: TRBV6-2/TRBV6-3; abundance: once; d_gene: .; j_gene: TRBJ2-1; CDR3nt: TGTGCCAGCAGTTACTCGGTAGCGGCCCCTAGGGATGAGCAGTTCTTC; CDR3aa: CASSYSVAAPRDEQFF
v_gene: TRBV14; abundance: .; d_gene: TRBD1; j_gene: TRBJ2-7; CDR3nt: TGTGCCAGCAGCCGATTGGGACAGGGGAGCTACGAGCAGTACTTC; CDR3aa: CASSRLGQGSYEQYF
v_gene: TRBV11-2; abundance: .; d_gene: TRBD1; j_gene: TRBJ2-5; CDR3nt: TGTGCCAGCAGCTCAGACAGGGGATTACAAGAGACCCAGTACTTC; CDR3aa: CASSSDRGLQETQYF
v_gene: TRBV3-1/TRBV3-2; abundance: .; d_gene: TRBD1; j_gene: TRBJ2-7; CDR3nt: TGTGCCAGCAGCCAAGATAGCCTGGGGACAGCGAGCTCCTACGAGCAGTACTTC; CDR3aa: CASSQDSLGTASSYEQYF
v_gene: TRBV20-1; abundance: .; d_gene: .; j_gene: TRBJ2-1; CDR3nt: TGCAGTGCTAGTCCCGGGACACTATCCCACAATGAGCAGTTCTTC; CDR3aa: CSASPGTLSHNEQFF
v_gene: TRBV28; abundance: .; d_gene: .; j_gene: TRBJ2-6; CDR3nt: TGTGCCAGCAGCACCTTTAACACCTCTGGGGCCAACGTCCTGACTTTC; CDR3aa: CASSTFNTSGANVLTF
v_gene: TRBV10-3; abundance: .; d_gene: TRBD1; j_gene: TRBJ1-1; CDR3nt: TGTGCCATCAGCATACTAGGACAGGCCAACACTGAAGCTTTCTTT; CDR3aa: CAISILGQANTEAFF
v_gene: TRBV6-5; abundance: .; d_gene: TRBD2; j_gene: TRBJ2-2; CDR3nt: TGTGCCAGCAGGCAAACTGGACTAGCGGACGGGGAGCTGTTTTTT; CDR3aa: CASRQTGLADGELFF
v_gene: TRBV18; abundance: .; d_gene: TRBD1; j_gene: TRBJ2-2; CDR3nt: TGTGCCAGTACGCCGGGACAGGAGTTGAACACCGGGGAGCTGTTTTTT; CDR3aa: CASTPGQELNTGELFF
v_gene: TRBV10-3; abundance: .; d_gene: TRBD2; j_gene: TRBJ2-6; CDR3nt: TGTGCCATCAGTGAGTCCCAGACTAGCGGGAGTTTCTCCGGGGCCAACGTCCTGACTTTC; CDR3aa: CAISESQTSGSFSGANVLTF
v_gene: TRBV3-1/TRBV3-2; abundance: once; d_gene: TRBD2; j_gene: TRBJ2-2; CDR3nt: TGTGCCAGCAGCCAAGAGACTAGCGGGACGAACACCGGGGAGCTGTTTTTT; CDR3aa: CASSQETSGTNTGELFF
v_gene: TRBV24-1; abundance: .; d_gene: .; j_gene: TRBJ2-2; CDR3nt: TGTGCCACCTCCAAAGAGGGGGTCGGGAACACCGGGGAGCTGTTTTTT; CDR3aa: CATSKEGVGNTGELFF
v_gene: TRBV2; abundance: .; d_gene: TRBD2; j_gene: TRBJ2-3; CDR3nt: TGTGCCAGCACTAGCGGGGGTGGGACAGATACGCAGTATTTT; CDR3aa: CASTSGGGTDTQYF
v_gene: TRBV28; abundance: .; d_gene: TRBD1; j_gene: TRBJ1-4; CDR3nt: TGTGCCAGCAGCCTTGGGACAGGTGATGAAAAACTGTTTTTT; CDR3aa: CASSLGTGDEKLFF
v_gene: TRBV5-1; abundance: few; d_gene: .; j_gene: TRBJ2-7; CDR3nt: TGCGCCAGCAGCTTGCATCCTAGCGTGAAGACCTACGAGCAGTACTTC; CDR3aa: CASSLHPSVKTYEQYF
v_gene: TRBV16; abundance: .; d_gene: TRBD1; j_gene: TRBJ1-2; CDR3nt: TGTGCCAGCAGCCAACCCTCCGGGACAGGAGCCTTTGGGGGCTACACCTTC; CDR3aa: CASSQPSGTGAFGGYTF
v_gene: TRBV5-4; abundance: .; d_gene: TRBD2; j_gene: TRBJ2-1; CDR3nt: TGTGCCAGCAGCTTGAACGGACTGGCGGGAGGGTCCGCGAATGAGCAGTTCTTC; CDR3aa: CASSLNGLAGGSANEQFF
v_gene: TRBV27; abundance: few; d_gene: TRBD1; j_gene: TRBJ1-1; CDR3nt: TGTGCCAGCCGACTATTTATTGGGACAGTATCCACTGAAGCTTTCTTT; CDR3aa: CASRLFIGTVSTEAFF
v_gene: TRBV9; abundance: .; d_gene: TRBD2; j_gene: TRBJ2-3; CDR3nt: TGTGCCAGCAGCGTAGCTAGCGGGGGGGGTACGCAGTATTTT; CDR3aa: CASSVASGGGTQYF
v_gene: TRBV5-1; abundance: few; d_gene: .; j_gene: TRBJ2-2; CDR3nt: TGCGCCAGCAGTCCGTCCTCGCGGGGAGCCACCGGGGAGCTGTTTTTT; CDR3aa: CASSPSSRGATGELFF
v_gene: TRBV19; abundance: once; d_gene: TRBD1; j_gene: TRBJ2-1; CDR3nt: TGTGCCAGTAAACCCGGACAGGGGGCCCACAATGAGCAGTTCTTC; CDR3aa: CASKPGQGAHNEQFF
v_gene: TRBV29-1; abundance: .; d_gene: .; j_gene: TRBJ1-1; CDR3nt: TGCAGCGCGAAAACCGGGTCCGCGAACACTGAAGCTTTCTTT; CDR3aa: CSAKTGSANTEAFF
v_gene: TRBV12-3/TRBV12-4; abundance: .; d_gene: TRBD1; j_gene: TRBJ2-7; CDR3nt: TGTGCCAGCAGTGGGACAGGGAAAAGCCAGCAGTACTTC; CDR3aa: CASSGTGKSQQYF
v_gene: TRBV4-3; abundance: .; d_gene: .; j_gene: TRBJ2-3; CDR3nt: TGCGCCAGCAGCCTCTCCCGGGGAGCGAGCACAGATACGCAGTATTTT; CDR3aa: CASSLSRGASTDTQYF
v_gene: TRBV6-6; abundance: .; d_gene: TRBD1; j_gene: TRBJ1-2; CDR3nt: TGTGCCAGCAGCTCTGGGGACAGAGGCTACTATGGCTACACCTTC; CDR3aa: CASSSGDRGYYGYTF
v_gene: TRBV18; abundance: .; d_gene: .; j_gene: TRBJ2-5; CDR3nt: TGTGCCAGCTCACCCGAGGGGGTGAGAGAGACCCAGTACTTC; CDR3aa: CASSPEGVRETQYF
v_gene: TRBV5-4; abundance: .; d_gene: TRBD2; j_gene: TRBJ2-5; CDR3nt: TGTGCCAGCAGCTTGGGTGGGACTAGCGGGGGGGTTACCGAGACCCAGTACTTC; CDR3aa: CASSLGGTSGGVTETQYF
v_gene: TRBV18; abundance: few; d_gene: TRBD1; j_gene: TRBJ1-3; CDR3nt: TGTGCCAGCTCACCTTCCGGGACAGGGACTGGAAACACCATATATTTT; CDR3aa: CASSPSGTGTGNTIYF
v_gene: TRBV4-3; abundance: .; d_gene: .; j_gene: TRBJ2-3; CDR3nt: TGCGCCAGCAGACAAGATCGAACGGGGTCGAGCACAGATACGCAGTATTTT; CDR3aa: CASRQDRTGSSTDTQYF
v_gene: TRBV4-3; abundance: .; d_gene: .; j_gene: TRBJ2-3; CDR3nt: TGCGCCAGCAGCCAAGAGGGAGTAGCAGATACGCAGTATTTT; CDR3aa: CASSQEGVADTQYF
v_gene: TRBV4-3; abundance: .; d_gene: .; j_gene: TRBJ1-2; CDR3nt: TGCGCCAGCAGCCAAGACAGGGTTGGTAGCGGTTTTGGCTACACCTTC; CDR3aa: CASSQDRVGSGFGYTF
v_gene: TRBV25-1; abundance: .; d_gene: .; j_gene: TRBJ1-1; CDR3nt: TGTGCCAGCAGTGAATCCGCCAGGCTGAACACTGAAGCTTTCTTT; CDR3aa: CASSESARLNTEAFF
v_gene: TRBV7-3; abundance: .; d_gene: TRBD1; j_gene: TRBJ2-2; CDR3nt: TGTGCCAGCAGCTTAATGGGGACAGGGGCCGGGGAGCTGTTTTTT; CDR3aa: CASSLMGTGAGELFF
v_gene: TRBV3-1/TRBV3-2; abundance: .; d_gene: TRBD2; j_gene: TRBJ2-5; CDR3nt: TGTGCCAGCAGCCCGGGTAGCGGGGGGGCCGGGGGAGAGACCCAGTACTTC; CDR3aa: CASSPGSGGAGGETQYF